The next 16 T cell receptor beta chains were all read from a single sample in a study of blood T cell repertoires in COVID-19. TCRdb's table, derived via immunoSEQ multiplex PCR, lists solely in-frame clones and lacks some. The table records 50,000 to 65,000 clones, over 70% of them present only once. The specimen was peripheral blood. These receptors were taken from a human donor in a cohort sampled during active COVID-19.

The chain carries TRBV11-1 and TRBJ2-7; D is possibly TRBD2 (6 bases). V was clipped by 3 bases and J by 0 bases, with 9 bases between them. Per germline, CDR1 SGHAT and CDR2 FQDESV (reference sequence). The CDR3 contains 14 residues. The CDR3 is CASSFRGSSYEQYF. The CDR3 DNA follows: TGTGCCAGCAGCTTCCGGGGGAGCTCCTACGAGCAGTACTTC.

The V gene is TRBV6-5, the J gene TRBJ1-4; 10 bases match TRBD1. Germline values: CDR1 MNHEY, CDR2 SVGAGI. J lost 6 bases, V lost 6 bases, and 4 bases had no gene match. The CDR3 contains 14 residues. DNA for the CDR3: TGTGCCAGCAGACCCGACAGGGGGCATGAAAAACTGTTTTTT. Its translation: CASRPDRGHEKLFF.

The chain uses TRBV7-9 and TRBJ2-7, with 12 bases matching TRBD2. With V trimmed by 3 bases and J by 4 bases, 7 bases remained unmatched. The CDR3 spans 16 residues. Germline V gene sequence: CDR1 SEHNR, CDR2 FQNEAQ (reference sequence). CDR3 region: CASSLGTSGLAYEQYF. DNA for the CDR3: TGTGCCAGCAGCTTGGGGACTAGCGGGCTTGCTTACGAGCAGTACTTC.

The rearrangement links TRBV5-1 to TRBJ2-1; tentatively, D is TRBD2 (6 bases). This CDR3 spans 17 amino acids. Germline V gene sequence: CDR1 SGHRS, CDR2 YFSETQ. The germline V and J ends were trimmed by 0 bases and 8 bases, with 21 bases remaining between them. DNA for the CDR3: TGCGCCAGCAGCTTGGGGGCCGGGACTCAGGGAATGGATGAGCAGTTCTTC. Protein sequence: CASSLGAGTQGMDEQFF.

The V and J genes are TRBV28 and TRBJ1-5; D remains ambiguous. This CDR3 region has 16 residues. V was clipped by 3 bases and J by 0 bases, with 12 bases between them. Germline V gene data show CDR1 as MDHEN and CDR2 as SYDVKM. The CDR3 coding sequence is TGTGCCAGCAGTTTTGGGCACACCTATAGCAATCAGCCCCAGCATTTT. Protein: CASSFGHTYSNQPQHF.

The chain combines TRBV9 with TRBJ2-3; a possible D gene is TRBD2 (5 bases). Between the trimmed V and J ends, which lost 1 base and 6 bases, there was a span of 12 bases. Germline CDR1 and CDR2: SGDLS and YYNGEE. This CDR3 comprises 14 residues. Here the CDR3 reads CASSVRGRTDTQYF. As DNA, the CDR3 is TGTGCCAGCAGCGTACGTGGGAGAACTGATACGCAGTATTTT.

The chain links TRBV12-3 or TRBV12-4 to TRBJ2-2; 9 bases line up with TRBD2. The CDR3 consists of 13 residues. Written as DNA, the CDR3 is TGTGCATATAGCGGGAGGAACACCGGGGAGCTGTTTTTT. Residues: CAYSGRNTGELFF.

The CDR3 region is CASSLTGTGDYEQYF. The CDR3 region has the DNA TGCGCCAGCAGCTTGACCGGGACAGGGGACTACGAGCAGTACTTC. This chain uses TRBV5-1 with TRBJ2-7, with 10 bases matching TRBD1. This CDR3 region has 15 residues. Trimming removed 1 base from V and 3 bases from J; junction bases left unmatched: 4. The germline CDR1 and CDR2 sequences are SGHRS and YFSETQ.

The chain has TRBV7-6 and TRBJ2-1; 12 nucleotides match TRBD2. The CDR3 loop spans 16 amino acids. The J segment lost 6 bases and the V segment lost 5 bases, leaving 8 bases of the junction unmatched. Germline CDR1 reads SGHVS; CDR2 reads FNYEAQ. The CDR3 sequence: CASSTLAGGIGNEQFF. The CDR3 DNA follows: TGTGCCAGCAGCACTCTAGCGGGAGGGATTGGCAATGAGCAGTTCTTC.

This clone has just a few counts. This rearrangement joins TRBV6-6 to TRBJ1-5, with 10 nucleotides matching TRBD1. V shed 6 bases, J shed 5 bases, and the junction held 7 bases outside the gene matches. Germline-derived CDR1 and CDR2 are MNHNY and SVGAGI (reference sequence). The CDR3 has 15 residues. CDR3 DNA: TGTGCCAGCAGAGAGACAGGGGGCGGATATCAGCCCCAGCATTTT. It specifies CASRETGGGYQPQHF.

The V and J genes are TRBV5-4 and TRBJ2-5, with TRBD2 identical over 10 bases. The length of the CDR3 is 16 residues. Germline-derived CDR1 and CDR2 are SGHNT and YYREEE (reference sequence). The J segment lost 3 bases and the V segment lost 0 bases, leaving 5 bases of the junction unmatched. The CDR3 sequence is CASSLALAGVKETQYF. CDR3 DNA sequence: TGTGCCAGCAGCTTGGCCCTAGCGGGAGTAAAAGAGACCCAGTACTTC.

The genes are TRBV19 and TRBJ2-1; 13 nucleotides match TRBD2. The germline CDR1 and CDR2 sequences are LNHDA and SQIVND (reference sequence). Trimming took 6 bases from V and 3 from J; bases not matched to a gene: 2. This CDR3 spans 15 amino acids. CDR3 sequence (DNA): TGTGCCAGTAGCCGGACTAGCGGGAGCTACAATGAGCAGTTCTTC. Protein product: CASSRTSGSYNEQFF. The full variable domain, its missing parts supplied by reference TRBV19 and TRBJ2-1, is DGGITQSPKYLFRKEGQNVTLSCEQNLNHDAMYWYRQDPGQGLRLIYYSQIVNDFQKGDIAEGYSVSREKKESFPLTVTSAQKNPTAFYLCASSRTSGSYNEQFFGPGTRLTVL.

This clone was recorded a few times. The V gene is TRBV7-2, the J gene TRBJ1-2, with TRBD1 matching over 7 bases. Germline V gene data show CDR1 as SGHTA and CDR2 as FQGNSA. V lost 0 bases, J lost 6 bases, and 1 base stayed unmatched. The CDR3 spans 13 residues. The CDR3 loop is CASSLAGGNGYTF. The CDR3 region has the DNA TGTGCCAGCAGCTTAGCAGGGGGCAATGGCTACACCTTC.

The CDR3: CSASGLAGVTDTQYF. The CDR3 nucleotides are TGCAGTGCTAGTGGGCTAGCGGGAGTCACAGATACGCAGTATTTT. The V gene is TRBV20-1, the J gene TRBJ2-3; TRBD2 agrees at 10 bases. Germline V gene lookup returns CDR1 DFQATT and CDR2 SNEGSKA (reference sequence). Trimming removed 3 bases from V and 2 bases from J; junction bases left unmatched: 5. CDR3 length equals 15 residues.

V and J are TRBV19 and TRBJ2-7; TRBD2 is a possible D gene (6 bases). The germline V and J ends were trimmed by 4 bases and 3 bases, with 10 bases remaining between them. This CDR3 has 13 residues. Germline values: CDR1 LNHDA, CDR2 SQIVND (reference sequence). CDR3 DNA: TGTGCCAGTAGTAGGGACGGGAGCTACGAGCAGTACTTC. Its translation is CASSRDGSYEQYF.

CDR3 DNA: TGTGCCATCAAACCCGACAGCTTCACCGGGGAGCTGTTTTTT. It specifies CAIKPDSFTGELFF. The chain joins TRBV6-5 to TRBJ2-2, with TRBD1 as a possible D gene (5 bases). The CDR3 extends over 14 amino acids. The germline V and J ends were trimmed by 10 bases and 4 bases, with 16 bases remaining between them. Germline V gene data show CDR1 as MNHEY and CDR2 as SVGAGI.